This T cell receptor beta chain was captured by sequencing in a study of T cells in Graves' hyperthyroidism and ophthalmopathy. Study context: Peripheral blood was taken when the disease was first diagnosed, before any treatment began.

General study points: Prediction of ophthalmopathy progression came a median around 6.5 months pre-onset.

RNA transcripts were the template for amplifying TCR beta CDR3 regions. When the TCR CDR3 underwent first-round RT-PCR, the HTBI primer set was used. TCRdb reprocessed the multiplex PCR reads via MiXCR and lists one record per CDR3 protein. The table records about 640,000 distinct CDR3 sequences, 20% to 25% of them present only once. This clonotype was counted only a few times. Its specificity is not known. From germline, CDR1 is ENHRY and CDR2 SYGVKD. The CDR3 extends over 14 amino acids. V lost 10 bases, J lost 1 base, and 5 bases stayed unmatched. Sequenced sample: blood. The sequence came from a young man with Graves' ophthalmopathy. The rearrangement joins TRBV10-3 to TRBJ1-5; TRBD1 agrees at 9 bases. CDR3 nucleotides: TGTGCCACGGGGGACAGGGTAAGCAATCAGCCCCAGCATTTT. As protein: CATGDRVSNQPQHF.